This T cell receptor (beta chain) stems from a study of blood T cell repertoires in COVID-19. Grouping used clinical history reported by participants in a survey and questionnaire. Libraries were prepared by immunoSEQ multiplex PCR; TCRdb keeps only in-frame clonotypes and omits some of them. The top ten clones hold about 2.4% of a sample with 200,000 to 250,000 clones, about 88% of them seen once. Germline trimming cut 1 base from V and 5 bases from J; bases unmatched to any gene: 4. The CDR3 extends over 14 amino acids. Germline V gene data show CDR1 as LNHNV and CDR2 as YYDKDF (reference sequence).

The chain joins TRBV15 to TRBJ2-5; TRBD1 agrees at 7 bases. Sequencing was done on a sample of PBMCs or T cells enriched from blood (not recorded which). This receptor was identified in a woman in her twenties or thirties who had recovered from COVID-19. The chain's CDR3 is CATSRGQGTETQYF. The CDR3 nucleotides read TGTGCCACCAGCAGAGGACAGGGTACGGAGACCCAGTACTTC.